A single sample gave rise to the 25 T cell receptor beta chains below, sequenced in a study of shared clonotypes between healthy human individuals. The table came from immunoSEQ multiplex PCR; TCRdb's copy has only in-frame clones and leaves some out. The table includes about 2.4 million clones, over 85% detected once. The material sequenced was naive CD4+ T cells from PBMCs. Subset indicated: CD45RA+ positively selected. Source of these receptors: a man aged 18 to 29 in good health. Some clones in this sample may be carry-over from other donors' samples.

This clone showed up just once. CDR3: CAAETQYF. The CDR3 nucleotides are TGTGCAGCAGAGACCCAGTACTTC. The chain carries TRBV27 and TRBJ2-5; no definite D call. CDR1 MNHEY and CDR2 SMNVEV come from the germline V gene (reference sequence). CDR3 size: 8 residues.

This clone occurred once. The J gene is TRBJ2-7, the V gene TRBV30, with 9 bases aligning to TRBD2. V shed 4 bases and J 3 bases; nucleotides not matched to a gene: 7. Germline V gene sequence: CDR1 GTSNPN, CDR2 SVGIG (reference sequence). The CDR3 runs to 14 residues. The CDR3 region is CAWNEGLAIYEQYF. In DNA form, the CDR3 reads TGTGCCTGGAATGAGGGACTAGCTATCTACGAGCAGTACTTC. The whole variable domain, remainder taken from reference TRBV30 and TRBJ2-7, is SQTIHQWPATLVQPVGSPLSLECTVEGTSNPNLYWYRQAAGRGLQLLFYSVGIGQISSEVPQNLSASRPQDRQFILSSKKLLLSDSGFYLCAWNEGLAIYEQYFGPGTRLTVT.

The chain recombines TRBV6-1 with TRBJ2-7; the D gene could be TRBD1 or TRBD2 (5 bases each). Germline loops: CDR1 MNHNS, CDR2 SASEGT. The CDR3 is 14 amino acids. V dropped 5 bases and J dropped 7 bases, with 18 bases sitting between them. Written as DNA, the CDR3 is TGTGCCAGCAGTCAGATTCCCAGGGAGAGGGAGCAGTACTTC. This sequence encodes CASSQIPREREQYF.

The genes are TRBV9 and TRBJ2-1, with 7 positions matching TRBD2. With 0 bases clipped from V and 6 bases from J, the junction kept 9 bases outside the gene matches. Germline values: CDR1 SGDLS, CDR2 YYNGEE. CDR3 length: 16 amino acids. The CDR3 spells CASSVGGLAAVNEQFF. The CDR3 nucleotides are TGTGCCAGCAGCGTAGGCGGCCTAGCGGCTGTCAATGAGCAGTTCTTC. The entire variable domain, with the rest obtained from reference TRBV9 and TRBJ2-1, is as follows: DSGVTQTPKHLITATGQRVTLRCSPRSGDLSVYWYQQSLDQGLQFLIQYYNGEERAKGNILERFSAQQFPDLHSELNLSSLELGDSALYFCASSVGGLAAVNEQFFGPGTRLTVL.

The genes are TRBV15 and TRBJ1-5, with a weak D call TRBD1 (5 bases). The CDR3 spans 14 residues. The germline V and J ends were trimmed by 11 bases and 1 base, with 15 bases remaining between them. CDR1 is LNHNV and CDR2 is YYDKDF in the germline V gene (reference sequence). The CDR3 DNA sequence: TGTGCCGCCGCACGGGGGGGGAGCAATCAGCCCCAGCATTTT. It codes for CAAARGGSNQPQHF.

In regard to this clone: Other DNA sequences in this sample translate to the same CDR3. The rearrangement uses TRBV18 and TRBJ2-7; D remains unclear. V lost 6 bases to trimming and J lost 6 bases, with 12 bases between them. The germline gives CDR1 KGHSH, CDR2 LQKENI. The CDR3 loop spans 12 amino acids. The chain's CDR3 is CASSPGSGEQYF. The CDR3 coding sequence is TGTGCCAGCTCGCCCGGAAGTGGCGAGCAGTACTTC.

The J gene is TRBJ1-1, the V gene TRBV27; D might be TRBD1 (6 bases). CDR3 length: 15 amino acids. The V gene lost 1 base and the J gene lost 5 bases, with 14 bases spanning the gap. Germline CDR1 reads MNHEY; CDR2 reads SMNVEV (reference sequence). The CDR3 DNA reads as TGTGCCAGCAGTTTATTTCAGGGGAGAAGGACTGAAGCTTTCTTT. It specifies CASSLFQGRRTEAFF.

The gene calls are TRBV6-1 and TRBJ2-3; 14 nucleotides match TRBD2. CDR1 is MNHNS and CDR2 is SASEGT in the germline V gene. J lost 6 bases, V lost 2 bases, and 7 bases had no gene match. The length of the CDR3 is 17 residues. The CDR3 is CASSEMTSGRAWDTQYF. The CDR3 nucleotides are TGTGCCAGCAGTGAAATGACTAGCGGGAGGGCTTGGGATACGCAGTATTTT.

The rearrangement links TRBV28 to TRBJ1-4; 8 bases are shared with TRBD1. This CDR3 spans 13 amino acids. Germline V gives CDR1 MDHEN, CDR2 SYDVKM. The junction had 3 bases not matched to a gene; V was cut back by 8 bases and J by 4 bases. Here the CDR3 DNA reads TGTGCCAGCCTGGACAGGGTTAATGAAAAACTGTTTTTT. Translating gives CASLDRVNEKLFF. Based on the CDR3 plus reference TRBV28 and TRBJ1-4, the full variable domain is DVKVTQSSRYLVKRTGEKVFLECVQDMDHENMFWYRQDPGLGLRLIYFSYDVKMKEKGDIPEGYSVSREKKERFSLILESASTNQTSMYLCASLDRVNEKLFFGSGTQLSVL.

This rearrangement joins TRBV4-2 to TRBJ2-2; 9 nucleotides agree with TRBD2. Germline V CDR1 and CDR2: LGHNA, YNFKEQ. The CDR3 is 17 residues long. Losses at the gene ends were 1 base for V and 4 bases for J; bases not matched to a gene: 7. This CDR3 reads CASSQGGRAGSTGELFF. The CDR3 DNA reads as TGTGCCAGCAGCCAAGGCGGGAGGGCCGGTAGCACCGGGGAGCTGTTTTTT.

V is TRBV18 and J is TRBJ1-2; TRBD1 aligns across 11 bases. Germline V gene sequence: CDR1 KGHSH, CDR2 LQKENI. V trimming: 2 bases; J trimming: 5 bases; junction bases outside the gene matches: 7. CDR3 length equals 16 residues. CDR3 bases: TGTGCCAGCTCACCATCGGGACAGGGGGAGTGGTATGGCTACACCTTC. Translated: CASSPSGQGEWYGYTF.

The rearrangement links TRBV9 to TRBJ2-1, with a possible D match to TRBD2 (6 bases). Deletions cut 1 base from V and 3 bases from J, with 14 bases between. Per germline, CDR1 SGDLS and CDR2 YYNGEE. The CDR3 runs 16 residues. CDR3 residues: CASSVLGGAVYNEQFF. CDR3 coding DNA: TGTGCCAGCAGCGTACTTGGAGGGGCCGTCTACAATGAGCAGTTCTTC.

This clone appeared a few times. For the CDR3, the DNA is TGTGCCAGCAGCAGACAGGAGAACACTGAAGCTTTCTTT. Encoded protein: CASSRQENTEAFF. The rearrangement links TRBV7-7 to TRBJ1-1; tentatively, D is TRBD1 (6 bases). Germline-derived CDR1 and CDR2 are SSHAT and FNYEAQ (reference sequence). The CDR3 covers 13 residues. With 5 bases removed from V and 1 base from J, the gap between germline ends came to 8 bases.

This chain's CDR3 is CASSIGQGVRNEQFF. Here the CDR3 DNA reads TGTGCCAGTAGTATTGGACAGGGGGTACGCAATGAGCAGTTCTTC. The chain recombines TRBV19 with TRBJ2-1, with 10 bases lining up with TRBD1. Germline values: CDR1 LNHDA, CDR2 SQIVND (reference sequence). Trimming at V came to 3 bases and at J to 6 bases, leaving 5 bases not matched to a gene. The CDR3 covers 15 residues.

This chain joins TRBV29-1 and TRBJ2-7, with a possible D match to TRBD1 (5 bases). Germline assignment: CDR1 SQVTM and CDR2 ANQGSEA. The CDR3 spans 14 residues. V was cut by 4 bases and J by 2 bases, with 15 bases left in between. CDR3 sequence: CSVAGRQGPYEQYF. For the CDR3, the DNA is TGCAGCGTTGCGGGTCGGCAGGGTCCCTACGAGCAGTACTTC.

The table lists this clone with a few counts. V gene TRBV7-6 combines with J gene TRBJ1-2; no definite D call. The CDR3 is 12 amino acids. CDR1 is SGHVS, CDR2 FNYEAQ, per germline. The V end was cut by 4 bases, the J end by 1 base, with 4 bases between. Here the CDR3 DNA reads TGTGCCAGCAGCTCCATTAACTATGGCTACACCTTC. This sequence encodes CASSSINYGYTF.

The J gene is TRBJ1-5, the V gene TRBV5-1; D is unresolved. Germline CDR1 is SGHRS and CDR2 is YFSETQ. The CDR3 is 14 amino acids. V lost 0 bases and J 3 bases, leaving 7 bases between the germline ends. The CDR3 protein is CASSLVADNQPQHF. Here the CDR3 DNA reads TGCGCCAGCAGCTTGGTAGCAGACAATCAGCCCCAGCATTTT.

This clone was seen only once. J is TRBJ1-1 and V is TRBV20-1, with no clear D. The germline CDR1 and CDR2 sequences are DFQATT and SNEGSKA (reference sequence). Trimming pared 2 bases from V and 10 bases from J, leaving 11 bases between. The length of the CDR3 is 11 residues. The CDR3 DNA is TGCAGTGCTAGAAAGGACTTGGGAGCTTTCTTT. Protein: CSARKDLGAFF.

The gene calls are TRBV9 and TRBJ2-1, with 10 bases identical to TRBD2. The CDR3 totals 17 residues. The germline V gene has CDR1 SGDLS and CDR2 YYNGEE. V lost 2 bases, J lost 0 bases, and 5 bases stayed unmatched. The CDR3 loop reads CASSVGLAASSYNEQFF. In DNA, the CDR3 is TGTGCCAGCAGCGTCGGACTAGCGGCTAGCTCCTACAATGAGCAGTTCTTC.

The rearrangement joins TRBV6-6 to TRBJ2-1; 8 bases map to TRBD1. There are 15 residues in the CDR3. V lost 6 bases and J lost 2; bases outside the gene matches: 6. Germline V gene sequence: CDR1 MNHNY, CDR2 SVGAGI (reference sequence). In DNA form, the CDR3 reads TGTGCCAGCAGCCAACAGGGGGTCCCCTACAATGAGCAGTTCTTC. This gives the protein CASSQQGVPYNEQFF.

The CDR3 sequence: CASSQPGRLADAYEQYF. CDR3 coding DNA: TGCGCCAGCAGTCAACCAGGGAGGCTAGCGGACGCCTACGAGCAGTACTTC. The chain joins TRBV23-1 to TRBJ2-7; 7 positions match TRBD2. TRBV23-1 is identified as an open reading frame with a role that is uncertain. The CDR3 is 17 residues long. The V gene end was trimmed by 2 bases and the J gene end by 2 bases; junction bases not matched to a gene: 12.

The chain has TRBV5-4 and TRBJ2-2; maybe TRBD2 (6 bases). This CDR3 contains 14 residues. Germline V gene lookup returns CDR1 SGHNT and CDR2 YYREEE (reference sequence). V was pared by 4 bases and J by 3 bases, with 10 bases between. DNA for the CDR3: TGTGCCAGCAGCGGGACTGACGACACCGGGGAGCTGTTTTTT. Translating it yields CASSGTDDTGELFF.

V gene TRBV5-5 combines with J gene TRBJ2-7; 7 bases are a match to TRBD1. CDR1 is SGHKS, CDR2 YYEKEE, per germline (reference sequence). This CDR3 comprises 15 residues. Unmatched junction bases numbered 7, after V lost 0 bases and J lost 4 bases. The CDR3 sequence is CASSLAALQGYEQYF. CDR3 nucleotides: TGTGCCAGCAGCTTGGCCGCACTACAGGGGTACGAGCAGTACTTC. Combining the CDR3 with reference TRBV5-5 and TRBJ2-7 gives the whole variable domain DAGVTQSPTHLIKTRGQQVTLRCSPISGHKSVSWYQQVLGQGPQFIFQYYEKEERGRGNFPDRFSARQFPNYSSELNVNALLLGDSALYLCASSLAALQGYEQYFGPGTRLTVT.

V usage is TRBV7-8 and J usage is TRBJ1-1, with D perhaps TRBD1 (5 bases). The length of the CDR3 is 15 residues. Trimming cost V 5 bases and J 0 bases, with 13 bases left between them. Per the germline V gene, CDR1 is SGHVS and CDR2 is FQNEAQ. CDR3 nucleotide sequence: TGTGCCAGCAGCGCTTCGACAGTAATGAACACTGAAGCTTTCTTT. This encodes CASSASTVMNTEAFF. The full variable domain, its missing parts supplied by reference TRBV7-8 and TRBJ1-1, is GAGVSQSPRYKVAKRGQDVALRCDPISGHVSLFWYQQALGQGPEFLTYFQNEAQLDKSGLPSDRFFAERPEGSVSTLKIQRTQQEDSAVYLCASSASTVMNTEAFFGQGTRLTVV.

The J gene is TRBJ2-5, the V gene TRBV10-3, with D hard to call. Germline lookup yields CDR1 ENHRY and CDR2 SYGVKD. The CDR3 covers 13 residues. Trimming shortened V by 3 bases and J by 1 base, and 6 bases separated the two germline ends. In DNA, the CDR3 is TGTGCCATCAGTGACCAGCGCCAAGAGACCCAGTACTTC. The encoded protein is CAISDQRQETQYF.